The present T cell receptor (beta chain) was sequenced within a study of beta chain features in type 1 diabetes. Study outcomes and limitations: There were fewer insertions and more deletions at the VDJ junctions of type 1 diabetes patients.

The table lists this clone with a few counts. Antigen specificity is unknown. The isolated RNA, all of it, was reverse transcribed, so expressed TCRB transcripts were what got sequenced. Naive, central memory and regulatory T cell samples produced a mean of approximately 3.6 million reads. Clones were sequenced by immunoSEQ multiplex PCR, and TCRdb holds only the in-frame ones, with some missing. The table has a few hundred thousand clones, roughly 12% seen once. Every donor provided one heparinised blood draw, which averaged around 120 mL. The authors sorted CD4+ naive, central memory, regulatory and stem cell-like memory cells via CD45RO/CCR7/CD25/CD127/CD95/CD27. Looked up from germline, CDR1 is SGHTA and CDR2 is FQGNSA. This CDR3 is built from 11 residues. Trimming cost V 4 bases and J 13 bases, with 11 bases left between them.

The receptor's source is a man aged 18-30 years in good health. Sequencing used naive CD4+ T cells from blood. The J gene is TRBJ2-1, the V gene TRBV7-2, with D hard to call. CDR3 loop: CASSSAAYQFF. Written as DNA, the CDR3 is TGTGCCAGCAGCTCCGCTGCCTACCAGTTCTTC.